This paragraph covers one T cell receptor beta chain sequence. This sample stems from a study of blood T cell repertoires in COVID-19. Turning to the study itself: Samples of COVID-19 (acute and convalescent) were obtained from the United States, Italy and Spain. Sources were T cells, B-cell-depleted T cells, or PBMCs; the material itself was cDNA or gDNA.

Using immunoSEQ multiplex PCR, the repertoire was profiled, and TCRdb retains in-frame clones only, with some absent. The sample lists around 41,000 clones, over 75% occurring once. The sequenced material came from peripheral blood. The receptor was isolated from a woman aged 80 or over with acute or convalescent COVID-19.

The CDR3 loop reads CASSRVGTPNTGELFF. The CDR3 region has the DNA TGTGCCAGTAGTAGAGTCGGGACACCGAACACCGGGGAGCTGTTTTTT. The chain uses TRBV19 and TRBJ2-2; D may be TRBD1 (6 bases). The CDR3 is 16 residues long. Trimming left V 4 bases short and J 0 bases short, with 12 bases between. Germline V lookup: CDR1 LNHDA, CDR2 SQIVND (reference sequence).